The clone carrying this T cell receptor beta chain was detected only once. This specimen comes from a study of blood T cell repertoires in COVID-19. Overall study context: Sources were T cells, B-cell-depleted T cells, or PBMCs; the material itself was cDNA or gDNA.

Germline V gene data show CDR1 as MNHNY and CDR2 as SVGAGI (reference sequence). The CDR3 consists of 14 residues. V was clipped by 8 bases and J by 1 base, with 13 bases between them. TCRdb keeps only in-frame clones here, not all; method: immunoSEQ multiplex PCR. The data show roughly 59,000 clones, approximately 80% seen once. This clonotype was sampled from a woman of 80 years or more with acute or convalescent COVID-19. The chain couples TRBV6-6 to TRBJ2-3, with D possibly TRBD2 on 5 matching bases. Sequenced material: peripheral blood. This chain's CDR3 is CASGQRGGTDTQYF. CDR3 DNA: TGTGCCAGCGGTCAACGGGGTGGCACAGATACGCAGTATTTT.